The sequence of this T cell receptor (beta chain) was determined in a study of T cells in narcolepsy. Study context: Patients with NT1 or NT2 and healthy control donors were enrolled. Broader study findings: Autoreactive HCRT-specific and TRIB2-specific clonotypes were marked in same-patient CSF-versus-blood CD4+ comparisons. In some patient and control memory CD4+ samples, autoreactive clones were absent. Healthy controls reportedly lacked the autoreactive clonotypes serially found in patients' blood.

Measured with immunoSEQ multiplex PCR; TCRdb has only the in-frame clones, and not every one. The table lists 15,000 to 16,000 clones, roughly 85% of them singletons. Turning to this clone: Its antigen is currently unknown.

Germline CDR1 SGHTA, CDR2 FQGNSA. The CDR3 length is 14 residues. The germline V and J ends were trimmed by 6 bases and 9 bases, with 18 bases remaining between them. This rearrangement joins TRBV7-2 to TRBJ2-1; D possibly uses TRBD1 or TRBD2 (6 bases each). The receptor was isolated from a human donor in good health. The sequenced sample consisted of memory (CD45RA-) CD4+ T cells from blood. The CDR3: CASSKGGPWAEQFF. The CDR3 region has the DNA TGTGCCAGCAGTAAGGGGGGCCCCTGGGCTGAGCAGTTCTTC.